This T cell receptor beta chain was sequenced in a study of blood T cell repertoires in COVID-19. Overall study: T cells, B-cell-depleted T cells, or PBMCs supplied cDNA or gDNA.

Profiling relied on immunoSEQ multiplex PCR, and the TCRdb table lists in-frame clones only, not all of them. The sample contains approximately 300,000 clones, 85% of which appear only once. V lost 1 base and J lost 2, with 15 bases in between. This CDR3 contains 17 residues. From germline, CDR1 is MGHRA and CDR2 YSYEKL. The source of this sequence is a woman younger than 45 who had been exposed to COVID-19. Sequencing was done on a sample of PBMCs or T cells enriched from blood (not recorded which). The gene calls are TRBV4-1 and TRBJ2-1, with D possibly TRBD2 on 6 matching bases. The CDR3 sequence: CASSQGSRDSPYNEQFF. In nucleotides, the CDR3 is TGCGCCAGCAGCCAAGGTAGTCGGGACTCTCCCTACAATGAGCAGTTCTTC.